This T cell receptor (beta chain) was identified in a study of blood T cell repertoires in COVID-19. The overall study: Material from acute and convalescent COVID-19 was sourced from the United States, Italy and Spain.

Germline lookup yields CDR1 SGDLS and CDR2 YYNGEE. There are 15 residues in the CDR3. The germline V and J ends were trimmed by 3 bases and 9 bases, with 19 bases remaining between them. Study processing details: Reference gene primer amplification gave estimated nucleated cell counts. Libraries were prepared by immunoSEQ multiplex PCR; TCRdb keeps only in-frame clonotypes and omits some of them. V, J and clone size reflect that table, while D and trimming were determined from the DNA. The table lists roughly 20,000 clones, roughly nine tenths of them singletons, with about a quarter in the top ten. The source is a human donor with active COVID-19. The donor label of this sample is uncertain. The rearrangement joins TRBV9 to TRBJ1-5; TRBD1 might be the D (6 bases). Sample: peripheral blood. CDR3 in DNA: TGTGCCAGCAGCGCCGCGGGGGCTGAGTACGGGCCCCAGCATTTT. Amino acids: CASSAAGAEYGPQHF.